This T cell receptor (beta chain) originates from a study of a mutant IDH1 vaccine in newly diagnosed glioma. Study background: Vaccination started 4-6 weeks after radiotherapy alone, or with temozolomide cycles. It was at week 35 that visit V12 occurred, and at week 47 that visit V13 did. The treated population exhibited a male proportion of around 62%, a female proportion of roughly 40%, and a mean age of around 40 years. Most patients had radiochemotherapy with temozolomide before enrollment; others had one alone.

Regarding time point: week 47, end of study. Topical imiquimod accompanied each vaccine dose, which consisted of 300 ug of mutant IDH1 20-mer peptide. Some clones are missing from TCRdb's copy, which holds only in-frame ones; the method was immunoSEQ multiplex PCR. Counted here are roughly 56,000 clones, roughly 72% occurring once; the ten biggest clones make up around 4.6%. After removal of 5 bases from V and 2 bases from J, the junction contained 13 bases not matched to a gene. This CDR3 spans 18 amino acids. In germline, CDR1 is SGHVS, CDR2 FQNEAQ. On this clone itself: Its matching antigen is unknown.

The material was PBMCs, obtained from a glioma patient whose treatment included an IDH1 peptide vaccine. V and J are TRBV7-8 and TRBJ1-5; 9 bases line up with TRBD1. This receptor was obtained from a woman aged 40 to 55 with glioma. Some clones in this sample may be carry-over from other donors' samples. CDR3 protein: CASSQPGQGFEGNQPQHF. The DNA for the CDR3 is TGTGCCAGCAGCCAGCCGGGACAGGGATTCGAGGGCAATCAGCCCCAGCATTTT.